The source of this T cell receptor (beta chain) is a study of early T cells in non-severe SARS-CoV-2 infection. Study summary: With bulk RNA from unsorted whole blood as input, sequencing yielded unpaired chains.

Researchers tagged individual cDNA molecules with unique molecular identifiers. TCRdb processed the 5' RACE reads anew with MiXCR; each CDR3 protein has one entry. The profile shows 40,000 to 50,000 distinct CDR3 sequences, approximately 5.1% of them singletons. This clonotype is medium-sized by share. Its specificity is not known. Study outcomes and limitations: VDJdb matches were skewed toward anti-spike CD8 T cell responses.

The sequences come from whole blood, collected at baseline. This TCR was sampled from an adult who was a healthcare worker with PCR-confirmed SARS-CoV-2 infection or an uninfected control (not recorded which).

CDR3 sequence (DNA): TGTGCCTGGCGTCCCCAACAGGGCTTGAACACTGAAGCTTTCTTT. This translates into CAWRPQQGLNTEAFF. This chain links TRBV30 with TRBJ1-1; tentative D call: TRBD1 (6 bases). Trimming pared 5 bases from V and 0 bases from J, leaving 16 bases between. CDR3 length equals 15 residues. The germline gives CDR1 GTSNPN, CDR2 SVGIG (reference sequence).